Presented here are 24 T cell receptor beta chains from one specimen sequenced in a study of CD8 T cells in ankylosing spondylitis (dated by TCRdb to 2015 to 2018). Libraries were made using 5' RACE. The instrument was an Illumina HiSeq 2500. TCRdb reprocessing: public reads trimmed at Q25 with fastp, clones called with MiXCR, in-frame beta chains kept. One record per CDR3 amino acid sequence lists the most common genes and DNA. The sample contains about 220,000 distinct CDR3 sequences, approximately 10% of them found a single time. Together, the top ten hold 20% to 25% of the sample. The sample comprised blood, either unsorted or a sorted T cell fraction (not recorded which). The receptors were sampled from a male donor with ankylosing spondylitis or in good health (not recorded which).

This clonotype was recorded at least ten times. The chain joins TRBV25-1 to TRBJ2-3; 10 positions match TRBD2. This CDR3 is 16 amino acids long. V dropped 2 bases and J dropped 0; count of bases not matched to a gene: 2. CDR1 and CDR2 (germline): MGHDK, SYGVNS. The CDR3 spells CASSEGLAVSTDTQYF. CDR3 nucleotides: TGTGCCAGCAGTGAAGGACTAGCGGTGAGCACAGATACGCAGTATTTT.

This chain connects TRBV7-8 to TRBJ2-1, with D maybe TRBD2 (5 bases). The CDR3 spans 13 residues. Germline loops: CDR1 SGHVS, CDR2 FQNEAQ. V lost 5 bases and J lost 6, with 11 bases in between. The CDR3 protein is CASSPPRGNEQFF. CDR3 DNA sequence: TGTGCCAGCAGCCCCCCCCGGGGCAATGAGCAGTTCTTC.

The rearrangement joins TRBV12-3 or TRBV12-4 to TRBJ1-2; 8 nucleotides agree with TRBD1. J lost 0 bases, V lost 6 bases, and 3 bases had no gene match. This CDR3 is 14 amino acids long. Here the CDR3 DNA reads TGTGCCAGCAGCCTGGACAGGGCTAACTATGGCTACACCTTC. As protein: CASSLDRANYGYTF.

This clonotype was observed at least ten times. V usage is TRBV3-1 and J usage is TRBJ1-6, with D maybe TRBD1 (5 bases). The CDR3 has 14 amino acids. V lost 4 bases, J lost 8 bases, and 12 bases lay in between. Germline values: CDR1 LGHDT, CDR2 YNNKEL (reference sequence). CDR3 protein: CASSRQGTDSPLHF. The CDR3 DNA reads TGTGCCAGCAGCCGTCAGGGTACGGATTCACCCCTCCACTTT.

The J gene is TRBJ1-1, the V gene TRBV6-1; tentative D call: TRBD1 (5 bases). V lost 7 bases and J lost 8, with 23 bases in between. Looked up from germline, CDR1 is MNHNS and CDR2 is SASEGT. The CDR3 is 15 residues long. As DNA, the CDR3 is TGTGCCAGCAACATTTTGGGGCAGGCCGAAGGGGAAGCTTTCTTT. Translation gives CASNILGQAEGEAFF.

This clonotype was observed many times. This CDR3 reads CSATSGWITGELFF. The DNA of the CDR3 is TGCAGTGCTACCTCGGGCTGGATAACCGGGGAGCTGTTTTTT. The chain combines TRBV20-1 with TRBJ2-2; D gene uncertain. Trimming took off 4 bases at V and 5 bases at J, with 14 bases between the two ends. CDR3 length: 14 residues. Germline V gives CDR1 DFQATT, CDR2 SNEGSKA (reference sequence).

The chain carries TRBV7-9 and TRBJ2-5; the D is unclear. The V gene's germline CDR1 is SEHNR and CDR2 FQNEAQ (reference sequence). The CDR3 length is 14 residues. Trimming removed 6 bases from V and 1 base from J, with 12 bases in between. The CDR3 nucleotides are TGTGCCAGCAGTCCAAGTCGGCCCCAAGAGACCCAGTACTTC. Its protein is CASSPSRPQETQYF.

This clonotype showed up many times. The V and J genes are TRBV2 and TRBJ2-1; no firm D call. The germline V gene encodes CDR1 SNHLY and CDR2 FYNNEI. This CDR3 contains 13 residues. V lost 7 bases to trimming and J lost 6 bases, with 13 bases between them. CDR3 amino acids: CASTLPSLNEQFF. For the CDR3, the DNA is TGTGCCAGCACCCTACCTTCACTCAATGAGCAGTTCTTC.

In its sample, this clonotype was seen many times. Here the CDR3 DNA reads TGTGCCAGCAGCTTAGGTCAGACCGAGCAGTACTTC. Translation gives CASSLGQTEQYF. V gene TRBV7-9 combines with J gene TRBJ2-7; D gene uncertain. This CDR3 is built from 12 residues. V shed 1 base and J shed 6 bases, with 7 bases lying between them. The germline gives CDR1 SEHNR, CDR2 FQNEAQ (reference sequence).

This clonotype was picked up many times. The genes are TRBV6-1 and TRBJ2-7; no clear D. CDR3 length: 14 residues. V lost 7 bases and J 0 bases, leaving 13 bases between the germline ends. CDR1 is MNHNS, CDR2 SASEGT, per germline. The CDR3 here is CASTSTVYSYEQYF. The CDR3 DNA is TGTGCCAGCACCTCGACGGTTTACTCCTACGAGCAGTACTTC.

In its sample, this clonotype was seen many times. V and J are TRBV2 and TRBJ1-1, with 8 positions matching TRBD1. Germline V CDR1 and CDR2: SNHLY, FYNNEI. CDR3 length: 11 residues. The ends lost 10 bases at V and 4 bases at J; junction bases unmatched: 2. CDR3 in amino acids: CATTGGTEAFF. The CDR3 bases are TGTGCCACAACAGGGGGCACTGAAGCTTTCTTT.

As to this clonotype: A read error may be the cause here, since a much bigger clone is one base away. This chain connects TRBV25-1 to TRBJ2-3; 9 nucleotides align to TRBD1. Trimming cost V 3 bases and J 14 bases; bases outside gene matches: 12. The CDR3 totals 14 residues. Germline V gives CDR1 MGHDK, CDR2 SYGVNS. In DNA, the CDR3 is TGTGCCAGCAGTGACCCGGGACAGGGAATTTTGGTGTATTTT. Its translation: CASSDPGQGILVYF.

With regard to this clonotype: A read error may account for a junction end that differs from germline. This chain links TRBV20-1 with TRBJ2-4; 12 bases fit TRBD2. This CDR3 has 17 residues. Germline V lookup: CDR1 DFQATT, CDR2 SNEGSKA (reference sequence). The DNA for the CDR3 is TGCTGTGCTCCCGGGACTAGCGGGCCAGTAGCCAAAAACATTCAGTACTTC. Translating gives CCAPGTSGPVAKNIQYF.

This clonotype was detected ten times or more. V gene TRBV5-1 combines with J gene TRBJ2-3; 10 bases line up with TRBD2. The CDR3 is made up of 18 amino acids. Trimming removed 4 bases from V and 2 bases from J; junction bases left unmatched: 13. Germline V CDR1 and CDR2: SGHRS, YFSETQ. The CDR3 sequence is CASSEEGSGGTFTDTQYF. The CDR3, as DNA: TGCGCCAGCAGCGAAGAGGGTAGCGGGGGGACTTTCACAGATACGCAGTATTTT. Based on the CDR3 plus reference TRBV5-1 and TRBJ2-3, the full variable domain is KAGVTQTPRYLIKTRGQQVTLSCSPISGHRSVSWYQQTPGQGLQFLFEYFSETQRNKGNFPGRFSGRQFSNSRSEMNVSTLELGDSALYLCASSEEGSGGTFTDTQYFGPGTRLTVL.

This clonotype appeared many times. The rearrangement uses TRBV5-6 and TRBJ1-2; the D is unclear. Germline CDR1 SGHDT, CDR2 YYEEEE. The CDR3 is 14 residues long. V was clipped by 1 base and J by 3 bases, with 10 bases between them. The CDR3 protein is CASSLWPKDYGYTF. The CDR3 region has the DNA TGTGCCAGCAGCTTGTGGCCGAAGGACTATGGCTACACCTTC.

Many counts were recorded for this clonotype. The rearrangement uses TRBV20-1 and TRBJ2-2, with D perhaps TRBD2 (5 bases). The germline V gene has CDR1 DFQATT and CDR2 SNEGSKA (reference sequence). The length of the CDR3 is 14 residues. The V and J ends lost 7 bases and 2 bases respectively, with 14 bases between them. CDR3 sequence: CSVPSQFNTGELFF. For the CDR3, the DNA is TGCAGTGTTCCTAGCCAATTCAACACCGGGGAGCTGTTTTTT.

The V and J genes are TRBV7-3 and TRBJ2-7; 10 bases match TRBD2. This CDR3 has 15 amino acids. The ends lost 3 bases at V and 3 bases at J; junction bases unmatched: 5. Germline assignment: CDR1 SGHTA and CDR2 FQGTGA. CDR3 nucleotides: TGTGCCAGCAGCTTTAGCGGGGGGATCGGCTACGAGCAGTACTTC. Its translation is CASSFSGGIGYEQYF.

The chain employs TRBV2 and TRBJ2-1; TRBD2 matches at 10 bases. The V segment lost 10 bases and the J segment 7 bases; nucleotides outside the gene matches: 13. Germline CDR1 is SNHLY and CDR2 is FYNNEI. The CDR3 totals 15 residues. The CDR3 coding sequence is TGTGCCACCATGAAGCGGGGGGGCCTCTCAAATGAGCAGTTCTTC. Amino acid sequence: CATMKRGGLSNEQFF.

This clonotype was seen repeatedly, ten times or more. V gene TRBV5-1 combines with J gene TRBJ2-3; D could derive from TRBD1 or TRBD2 (5 bases each). CDR1 is SGHRS and CDR2 is YFSETQ in the germline V gene. The ends were cut back, 4 bases at V and 6 bases at J, with 15 bases in the middle. The CDR3 spans 14 residues. This CDR3 is CASSKRGQNDTQYF. CDR3 bases: TGCGCCAGCAGCAAACGGGGCCAGAATGATACGCAGTATTTT.

CDR3 nucleotide sequence: TGTGCCAGCAGTCCCGCCCACGAGCAGTACTTC. This encodes CASSPAHEQYF. The rearrangement links TRBV12-3 or TRBV12-4 to TRBJ2-7; D gene unclear. The germline V and J ends were trimmed by 5 bases and 5 bases, with 7 bases remaining between them. The length of the CDR3 is 11 residues.

Ten or more counts support this clonotype. DNA for the CDR3: TGCAGTGCTAGAGGACAGGCAATAACCTATGGCTACACCTTC. Its protein product is CSARGQAITYGYTF. The V call is TRBV20-1, the J call TRBJ1-2, with D possibly being TRBD1 (6 bases). There are 14 residues in the CDR3. Per germline, CDR1 DFQATT and CDR2 SNEGSKA (reference sequence). V lost 1 base and J lost 4, with 13 bases in between.

This clonotype was counted at least ten times. The chain recombines TRBV7-2 with TRBJ2-3, with 7 bases aligning to TRBD2. Trimming at V came to 1 base and at J to 4 bases, leaving 2 bases not matched to a gene. This CDR3 comprises 14 residues. Germline assignment: CDR1 SGHTA and CDR2 FQGNSA. The CDR3 here is CASSLGLAADTQYF. The CDR3 nucleotides read TGTGCCAGCAGCTTAGGGCTAGCGGCAGATACGCAGTATTTT.

This clonotype was seen a few times. The chain recombines TRBV20-1 with TRBJ1-5; D is uncertain. Germline-derived CDR1 and CDR2 are DFQATT and SNEGSKA (reference sequence). The CDR3 is 12 amino acids. Between the trimmed V and J ends, which lost 6 bases and 5 bases, there was a span of 11 bases. The CDR3 coding sequence is TGCAGTGCGGGCAACCGCCATCAGCCCCAGCATTTT. Residues: CSAGNRHQPQHF.

The sample holds many counts of this clonotype. The chain has TRBV12-3 or TRBV12-4 and TRBJ1-3, with D tentatively TRBD1 (6 bases). There are 14 residues in the CDR3. V was trimmed by 6 bases and J by 2 bases, leaving 11 bases between them. CDR3 bases: TGTGCCAGCAGCCTACAGGGTGCTGGAAACACCATATATTTT. Protein product: CASSLQGAGNTIYF.